This TCR beta chain was found in a study of post-analysis software for immune sequencing data. For the study at large: The disease courses covered relapsing-remitting, secondary progressive and progressive-relapsing multiple sclerosis.

Included in the TCR beta cDNA libraries were unique molecular identifiers. Once about 0.9 to 11 million T cells were used, a few hundred thousand cDNA molecules resulted. TCRdb ran MiXCR on the PCR reads and lists one entry per CDR3 protein. The data show 800,000 to 950,000 distinct CDR3 sequences, approximately 50% seen once. Details on this clonotype: The target antigen is unknown.

Study results and limitations: F measure showed strong co-clustering of same-batch samples. There was significantly lower normalized Chao1 diversity in multiple sclerosis patients than in controls. Four or five TRBV segments (TRBV5-6, TRBV5-1 and TRBV20-1 among them) occurred more frequently in patients than in controls.

V was clipped by 5 bases and J by 0 bases, with 11 bases between them. Germline V CDR1 and CDR2: SEHNR, FQNEAQ (reference sequence). There are 15 residues in the CDR3. The chain links TRBV7-9 to TRBJ2-4, with D perhaps given as TRBD1 or TRBD2 (5 bases each). Sequenced sample: blood. The clonotype originates from a girl aged 10-17 years with multiple sclerosis. DNA for the CDR3: TGTGCCAGCAGCCCTGGGACCCAAGCCAAAAACATTCAGTACTTC. Translation: CASSPGTQAKNIQYF.